A single sample gave rise to the 18 T cell receptor beta chains below, sequenced in a study of cytomegalovirus exposure and HLA in healthy donors. PCR primers comprised 60 Vbeta and 13 Jbeta primers. Assay: immunoSEQ multiplex PCR; the TCRdb copy retains only in-frame clones and omits some. The profile shows approximately 150,000 clones, 75% to 90% of them singletons. The sample comprised PBMCs. The receptor source for this set is a human donor in good health.

J is TRBJ2-1 and V is TRBV19, with D possibly matching TRBD2 (6 bases). Trimming removed 6 bases from V and 1 base from J, with 16 bases in between. CDR1 is LNHDA, CDR2 SQIVND, per germline (reference sequence). The CDR3 length is 16 residues. Here the CDR3 reads CASRREEGRSYNEQFF. The CDR3, as DNA: TGTGCCAGTAGGCGCGAGGAGGGCAGATCCTACAATGAGCAGTTCTTC.

The chain combines TRBV7-9 with TRBJ1-1, with 7 bases fitting TRBD1. This CDR3 has 15 residues. The germline V gene has CDR1 SEHNR and CDR2 FQNEAQ (reference sequence). The trim removed 3 bases at V and 5 bases at J, leaving 9 bases unmatched. The CDR3 here is CASSFYPGGKTEAFF. CDR3 bases: TGTGCCAGCAGCTTCTACCCAGGGGGAAAGACTGAAGCTTTCTTT.

CDR3 coding DNA: TGTGCCAGCAGCTTAGGGCGGGGGGGCCTGGCTGAGCAGTTCTTC. Translated, it gives CASSLGRGGLAEQFF. The rearrangement joins TRBV11-2 to TRBJ2-1; 9 nucleotides match TRBD2. The CDR3 has 15 amino acids. Germline CDR1 is SGHAT and CDR2 is FQNNGV. J gave up 9 bases and V 1 base, and 7 bases lay outside the gene matches.

V is TRBV11-3 and J is TRBJ2-7; 9 bases fit TRBD2. Trimming at V came to 5 bases and at J to 0 bases, leaving 11 bases not matched to a gene. Looked up from germline, CDR1 is SGHNT and CDR2 is YENEEA. The CDR3 extends over 17 amino acids. The CDR3 DNA reads as TGTGCCAGCAGCGGACAAACAGCGGGGGGCTCCTCCTACGAGCAGTACTTC. Encoded protein: CASSGQTAGGSSYEQYF.

The V gene is TRBV7-7, the J gene TRBJ2-1; D possibly corresponds to TRBD2 (5 bases). The CDR3 is 15 residues long. Germline V lookup: CDR1 SSHAT, CDR2 FNYEAQ (reference sequence). V lost 5 bases to trimming and J lost 6 bases, with 17 bases between them. The CDR3 DNA sequence: TGTGCCAGCAGCAACGCACCCGCTAGCCCCAATGAGCAGTTCTTC. Encoded protein: CASSNAPASPNEQFF.

This clone came up once. The chain carries TRBV10-3 and TRBJ2-7, with a weak D call TRBD2 (6 bases). V gave up 4 bases and J gave up 3 bases, with 10 bases separating them. This CDR3 region has 13 residues. Germline CDR1 ENHRY, CDR2 SYGVKD. The DNA for the CDR3 is TGTGCCATCAGTGGGGACTGGAACTACGAGCAGTACTTC. Its translation: CAISGDWNYEQYF.

The chain employs TRBV6-1 and TRBJ2-1; 9 nucleotides agree with TRBD2. The CDR3 consists of 16 residues. Germline CDR1 is MNHNS and CDR2 is SASEGT. The V segment lost 3 bases and the J segment 7 bases; nucleotides outside the gene matches: 10. The CDR3 spells CASSELAGGLLNEQFF. The CDR3, as DNA: TGTGCCAGCAGTGAGCTCGCGGGGGGGCTCCTTAATGAGCAGTTCTTC.

This chain links TRBV7-8 with TRBJ2-3, with TRBD2 identical over 7 bases. Germline V gene lookup returns CDR1 SGHVS and CDR2 FQNEAQ. The CDR3 runs 14 residues. The ends lost 4 bases at V and 2 bases at J; junction bases unmatched: 3. CDR3 DNA: TGTGCCAGCAGCTCGGGACTACACACAGATACGCAGTATTTT. Amino acid sequence: CASSSGLHTDTQYF. The full variable domain, with the rest looked up from reference TRBV7-8 and TRBJ2-3, is GAGVSQSPRYKVAKRGQDVALRCDPISGHVSLFWYQQALGQGPEFLTYFQNEAQLDKSGLPSDRFFAERPEGSVSTLKIQRTQQEDSAVYLCASSSGLHTDTQYFGPGTRLTVL.

The gene calls are TRBV5-5 and TRBJ2-3; 10 nucleotides agree with TRBD2. This CDR3 spans 15 amino acids. Germline V gives CDR1 SGHKS, CDR2 YYEKEE (reference sequence). V was pared by 2 bases and J by 4 bases, with 4 bases of the junction left unmatched. The CDR3 is CASSFLSGGSDTQYF. The CDR3 DNA reads TGTGCCAGCAGCTTCCTTAGCGGGGGGTCAGATACGCAGTATTTT.

This chain joins TRBV4-2 and TRBJ1-3, with D tentatively TRBD1 (6 bases). Germline values: CDR1 LGHNA, CDR2 YNFKEQ. Trimming shortened V by 0 bases and J by 9 bases, and 18 bases separated the two germline ends. The CDR3 runs 16 residues. The CDR3 reads CASSQEIGGSVGTIYF. DNA for the CDR3: TGTGCCAGCAGCCAAGAAATAGGGGGTTCGGTTGGCACCATATATTTT.

This rearrangement joins TRBV14 to TRBJ2-7, with TRBD1 as a possible D gene (6 bases). This CDR3 region has 14 residues. The V gene lost 4 bases and the J gene lost 6 bases, with 16 bases spanning the gap. Per the germline V gene, CDR1 is SGHDN and CDR2 is FVKESK. CDR3: CASSPQGSFREQYF. CDR3 sequence (DNA): TGTGCCAGCAGCCCACAGGGTTCGTTTCGCGAGCAGTACTTC.

Only a few counts were recorded for this clone. The chain links TRBV6-1 to TRBJ2-1; TRBD1 matches 7 bases. The V gene's germline CDR1 is MNHNS and CDR2 SASEGT. J was trimmed by 3 bases and V by 2 bases; bases with no gene match: 1. This CDR3 contains 14 residues. The CDR3 nucleotides read TGTGCCAGCAGTGAACCAGGGGGCTACAATGAGCAGTTCTTC. Its translation: CASSEPGGYNEQFF.

This sequence joins TRBV6-5 and TRBJ1-1; the match to TRBD1 covers 11 bases. The trim removed 5 bases at V and 10 bases at J, leaving 3 bases unmatched. Germline V gene sequence: CDR1 MNHEY, CDR2 SVGAGI. The CDR3 is 12 amino acids. The CDR3 sequence: CASSRTGGRAFF. The CDR3 DNA reads TGTGCCAGCAGTCGGACAGGGGGCCGAGCTTTCTTT.

The chain carries TRBV5-1 and TRBJ2-7; perhaps TRBD1 as D (5 bases). The germline V gene encodes CDR1 SGHRS and CDR2 YFSETQ. This CDR3 contains 15 residues. With 0 bases removed from V and 7 bases from J, the gap between germline ends came to 17 bases. CDR3 sequence reads: CASSLGSAGNQEQYF. CDR3 bases: TGCGCCAGCAGCTTGGGATCGGCAGGGAATCAAGAGCAGTACTTC.

CDR3 bases: TGTGCCAGCATGGGGACAGGGGCTGCTGAGACCCAGTACTTC. This gives the protein CASMGTGAAETQYF. This rearrangement joins TRBV6-5 to TRBJ2-5; 10 nucleotides line up with TRBD1. Per the germline V gene, CDR1 is MNHEY and CDR2 is SVGAGI. This CDR3 is built from 14 residues. J gave up 5 bases and V 7 bases, and 7 bases lay outside the gene matches.

This chain joins TRBV5-4 and TRBJ1-2; TRBD1 matches 7 bases. This CDR3 comprises 15 residues. Unmatched junction bases numbered 4, after V lost 2 bases and J lost 0 bases. Per the germline V gene, CDR1 is SGHNT and CDR2 is YYREEE (reference sequence). CDR3 region: CASSFPTGANYGYTF. DNA of the CDR3: TGTGCCAGCAGCTTTCCTACAGGGGCTAACTATGGCTACACCTTC.

The genes are TRBV27 and TRBJ2-4; the match to TRBD2 covers 8 bases. The V segment lost 2 bases and the J segment 5 bases; nucleotides outside the gene matches: 5. This CDR3 contains 15 residues. Germline CDR1 reads MNHEY; CDR2 reads SMNVEV (reference sequence). The chain's CDR3 is CASSLGREGENIQYF. Here the CDR3 DNA reads TGTGCCAGCAGTTTAGGCCGGGAGGGAGAAAACATTCAGTACTTC.

V usage is TRBV5-1 and J usage is TRBJ2-3; 8 bases are shared with TRBD2. J lost 2 bases, V lost 5 bases, and 4 bases had no gene match. This CDR3 comprises 14 residues. Germline assignment: CDR1 SGHRS and CDR2 YFSETQ. The CDR3 nucleotides are TGCGCCAGCAGTCCGCGGGGGGACACAGATACGCAGTATTTT. It encodes CASSPRGDTDTQYF.